Listed here are 26 T cell receptor beta chains from one sample, sequenced in a study of Graves' ophthalmopathy and Graves' hyperthyroidism (dated by TCRdb to about 2018). The listed sequencing device is Illumina HiSeq 2000. For repertoire sequencing, the TCR beta CDR3 regions were amplified from RNA transcripts. The first round of RT-PCR was done with HTBI primers and the Qiagen OneStep RT-PCR kit, and was followed by a second round of multiplex PCR, then size selection and purification. Starting from the raw public reads, TCRdb applied fastp trimming at Q25, assembled clones with MiXCR and retained in-frame beta chains. Records with the same CDR3 protein are collapsed into one entry carrying the most frequent genes and DNA. For this sample there are 560,000 or so distinct CDR3 sequences; under 40% appear just once. 3.5% to 4.5% of the sample is in the top ten clones. The material sequenced was peripheral blood or thyroid tissue (not recorded which). Every receptor here comes from an adult man with Graves' hyperthyroidism.

This clonotype showed up many times. V is TRBV12-3 or TRBV12-4 and J is TRBJ1-4; D might be TRBD1 (5 bases). CDR3 length: 12 residues. V was pared by 8 bases and J by 8 bases, with 12 bases between. This CDR3 is CASGGASEKLFF. CDR3 in DNA: TGTGCCAGCGGGGGTGCGAGCGAAAAACTGTTTTTT.

The chain employs TRBV20-1 and TRBJ1-2; D uncertain. CDR3 length: 11 residues. Germline assignment: CDR1 DFQATT and CDR2 SNEGSKA (reference sequence). Trimming removed 3 bases at V and 7 bases at J, with 9 bases between. This CDR3 is CSASLPRGYTF. The DNA for the CDR3 is TGCAGTGCTAGTCTCCCCCGTGGCTACACCTTC.

This clonotype was recorded once. The J gene is TRBJ2-5, the V gene TRBV5-1; the D gene is possibly TRBD2 (5 bases). The DNA end lines up better with TRBJ2-1; the J call may be wrong. Germline V gene data show CDR1 as SGHRS and CDR2 as YFSETQ. The CDR3 runs to 15 residues. The CDR3 region is CASSLAVAADNEQFF. CDR3 DNA sequence: TGCGCCAGCAGCTTGGCAGTGGCAGCGGACAATGAGCAGTTCTTC.

This clonotype was found many times. This sequence joins TRBV20-1 and TRBJ2-7; TRBD2 agrees at 9 bases. The CDR3 runs 16 residues. The V gene end was trimmed by 2 bases and the J gene end by 6 bases; junction bases not matched to a gene: 14. The germline gives CDR1 DFQATT, CDR2 SNEGSKA (reference sequence). CDR3 in DNA: TGCAGTGCTAGAAAGGCGGGGACTAGCCTGAACGCCGAGCAGTACTTC. This codes for CSARKAGTSLNAEQYF.

V is TRBV2 and J is TRBJ2-2; TRBD1 aligns across 11 bases. CDR1 is SNHLY, CDR2 FYNNEI, per germline. Trimming at V came to 7 bases and at J to 1 base, leaving 11 bases not matched to a gene. This CDR3 contains 18 residues. CDR3 loop: CASKRDRGAIWNTGELFF. CDR3 nucleotide sequence: TGTGCCAGCAAAAGGGACAGGGGGGCTATATGGAACACCGGGGAGCTGTTTTTT.

In this sample, this clonotype turned up many times. The chain joins TRBV7-8 to TRBJ1-1; 10 bases match TRBD1. Germline V gene data show CDR1 as SGHVS and CDR2 as FQNEAQ. The CDR3 has 15 residues. V gave up 5 bases and J gave up 3 bases; unmatched junction bases: 6. The DNA for the CDR3 is TGTGCCAGCAGCGCCAGGACAGGGGGGGACACTGAAGCTTTCTTT. This sequence encodes CASSARTGGDTEAFF.

The rearrangement uses TRBV15 and TRBJ2-7; 12 bases line up with TRBD2. Germline CDR1 is LNHNV and CDR2 is YYDKDF (reference sequence). V lost 2 bases and J lost 3; bases outside the gene matches: 5. The CDR3 totals 16 residues. The DNA for the CDR3 is TGTGCCACCAGCAGACAAACTAGCGGGGGGCTCTACGAGCAGTACTTC. Amino acids: CATSRQTSGGLYEQYF.

This clonotype was seen only a few times. The chain has TRBV28 and TRBJ2-7, with 11 bases that match TRBD1. The CDR3 loop spans 16 amino acids. J gave up 2 bases and V 2 bases, and 5 bases lay outside the gene matches. Germline V lookup: CDR1 MDHEN, CDR2 SYDVKM. The CDR3: CASSLRGQGVPYEQYF. For the CDR3, the DNA is TGTGCCAGCAGTTTAAGGGGACAGGGGGTGCCCTACGAGCAGTACTTC.

Remarks on this clonotype: Possible read error: a much larger clone is one base away. The chain employs TRBV2 and TRBJ2-7, with TRBD2 matching 8 bases. The CDR3 consists of 15 residues. CDR1 and CDR2 from the germline V gene are SNHLY and FYNNEI. V lost 8 bases, J lost 9 bases, and 18 bases stayed unmatched. The CDR3 DNA reads as TGTGCCAGCCGACTAGCGTCAGGAGTGCCTCACGGGCAGTACTTC. Encoded protein: CASRLASGVPHGQYF.

This clonotype has ten or more counts. The chain carries TRBV9 and TRBJ1-6, with 7 positions matching TRBD1. Unmatched junction bases numbered 3, after V lost 2 bases and J lost 4 bases. Germline V lookup: CDR1 SGDLS, CDR2 YYNGEE. This CDR3 contains 15 residues. The CDR3 region has the DNA TGTGCCAGCAGCGTTACAGGGGATTATAATTCACCCCTCCACTTT. Its protein is CASSVTGDYNSPLHF.

Only a few counts were recorded for this clonotype. The rearrangement joins TRBV12-3 or TRBV12-4 to TRBJ2-2; 9 nucleotides line up with TRBD2. V lost 6 bases to trimming and J lost 7 bases; unmatched junction nucleotides: 9. This CDR3 contains 15 residues. The CDR3 reads CASSPAGGQIGELFF. The CDR3 DNA sequence: TGTGCCAGCAGCCCGGCGGGGGGGCAAATCGGGGAGCTGTTTTTT.

There are many counts of this clonotype. This chain uses TRBV10-2 with TRBJ2-2; D is possibly TRBD1 (6 bases). V lost 6 bases to trimming and J lost 1 base, with 15 bases between them. Germline values: CDR1 WSHSY, CDR2 SAAADI. This CDR3 has 16 amino acids. CDR3 in DNA: TGCGCCAGCAGCCAAACAGGGTGGCAGAACACCGGGGAGCTGTTTTTT. Translation gives CASSQTGWQNTGELFF.

This clonotype was detected ten times or more. The chain recombines TRBV12-3 or TRBV12-4 with TRBJ1-6; TRBD1 agrees at 9 bases. J lost 10 bases, V lost 5 bases, and 9 bases had no gene match. CDR3 length: 15 amino acids. The chain's CDR3 is CASSGGQGVGSPLHF. DNA for the CDR3: TGTGCCAGCAGTGGGGGACAGGGAGTTGGGTCACCCCTCCACTTT.

This clonotype was seen repeatedly, ten times or more. V and J are TRBV6-5 and TRBJ2-2; possibly TRBD1 for D (5 bases). The length of the CDR3 is 15 residues. Germline CDR1 is MNHEY and CDR2 is SVGAGI. V was trimmed by 2 bases and J by 5 bases, leaving 12 bases between them. The DNA for the CDR3 is TGTGCCAGCAGTTACCAGGGAATCGGGACCGGGGAGCTGTTTTTT. Protein: CASSYQGIGTGELFF.

The chain has TRBV7-2 and TRBJ2-7; D uncertain. CDR1 SGHTA and CDR2 FQGNSA come from the germline V gene. This CDR3 has 13 amino acids. V was cut by 2 bases and J by 5 bases, with 10 bases left in between. CDR3 nucleotide sequence: TGTGCCAGCAGCTTATCTCCCCCCCACGAGCAGTACTTC. Its protein product is CASSLSPPHEQYF.

This clonotype was counted between two and nine times. This chain uses TRBV2 with TRBJ2-2, with D perhaps matching TRBD2 (6 bases). This CDR3 is 18 amino acids long. V lost 5 bases and J lost 1, with 20 bases in between. Germline V gene data show CDR1 as SNHLY and CDR2 as FYNNEI. The CDR3 loop reads CASSYSGTLAQNTGELFF. CDR3 DNA sequence: TGTGCCAGCAGTTACTCGGGGACTTTAGCACAGAACACCGGGGAGCTGTTTTTT.

J is TRBJ1-3 and V is TRBV19; weak D call: TRBD1 (5 bases). V dropped 3 bases and J dropped 4 bases, with 13 bases sitting between them. The CDR3 is 15 residues long. Germline V gene lookup returns CDR1 LNHDA and CDR2 SQIVND (reference sequence). The chain's CDR3 is CASSIDMTEGNTIYF. In DNA, the CDR3 is TGTGCCAGTAGTATCGACATGACAGAAGGAAACACCATATATTTT.

On this clonotype itself: Germline and junction disagree at one end, which may indicate a read error. V is TRBV7-2 and J is TRBJ2-7; D is perhaps TRBD2 (5 bases). The CDR3 has 17 amino acids. Germline lookup yields CDR1 SGHTA and CDR2 FQGNSA. The CDR3 region has the DNA TGCGCCAGCAGCCATGGTCGGCTAGTGGGGAGCCCCTACGAGCAGTACTTC. This sequence encodes CASSHGRLVGSPYEQYF.

The table lists this clonotype with many counts. The chain uses TRBV28 and TRBJ1-6, with D tentatively TRBD1 (5 bases). The CDR3 covers 13 residues. Trimming stripped 6 bases from V and 6 bases from J, with 9 bases between. Germline CDR1 is MDHEN and CDR2 is SYDVKM. CDR3 sequence (DNA): TGTGCCAGCAGCGGACAAGTTAATTCACCCCTCCACTTT. Residues: CASSGQVNSPLHF.

The J gene is TRBJ1-5, the V gene TRBV28; D possibly corresponds to TRBD1 (5 bases). Germline V gene sequence: CDR1 MDHEN, CDR2 SYDVKM. V was shortened by 6 bases and J by 4 bases, with 13 bases between the two germline ends. The CDR3 sequence is 14 residues long. CDR3 loop: CASSRGRENQPQHF. The CDR3 bases are TGTGCCAGCAGCCGGGGACGGGAGAATCAGCCCCAGCATTTT.

The chain recombines TRBV20-1 with TRBJ1-3; 10 bases map to TRBD1. The CDR3 has 15 residues. V gave up 0 bases and J gave up 7 bases; unmatched junction bases: 6. CDR1 and CDR2 (germline): DFQATT, SNEGSKA (reference sequence). This CDR3 is CSARDPGQGRNTIYF. The CDR3 nucleotides are TGCAGTGCTAGAGACCCGGGACAGGGGCGGAACACCATATATTTT.

The chain recombines TRBV7-2 with TRBJ1-5; 7 bases match TRBD1. The germline V gene has CDR1 SGHTA and CDR2 FQGNSA. This CDR3 spans 14 amino acids. With V trimmed by 1 base and J by 13 bases, 10 bases remained unmatched. The CDR3 nucleotides read TGTGCCAGCAGCTTAGACAGGGGATCGGATACGCAGCATTTT. Translated, it gives CASSLDRGSDTQHF.

This clonotype was detected ten times or more. The rearrangement uses TRBV7-8 and TRBJ1-6, with 7 positions matching TRBD1. The germline V gene has CDR1 SGHVS and CDR2 FQNEAQ. V shed 5 bases and J 1 base; nucleotides not matched to a gene: 8. The CDR3 totals 17 residues. The CDR3 nucleotides read TGTGCCAGCAGCCTATGGACAGGCGGATCCTATAATTCACCCCTCCACTTT. This sequence encodes CASSLWTGGSYNSPLHF.

On this clonotype itself: A single base separates this from a much larger clone, so it may be a read error. The V call is TRBV19, the J call TRBJ1-5; D remains ambiguous. Germline lookup yields CDR1 LNHDA and CDR2 SQIVND (reference sequence). The CDR3 is made up of 16 amino acids. CDR3 sequence: CAGSRVPPYSNQPQHF. The DNA for the CDR3 is TGTGCCGGTAGTCGAGTTCCGCCTTATAGCAATCAGCCCCAGCATTTT. The variable domain in full, with the rest retrieved from reference TRBV19 and TRBJ1-5, is DGGITQSPKYLFRKEGQNVTLSCEQNLNHDAMYWYRQDPGQGLRLIYYSQIVNDFQKGDIAEGYSVSREKKESFPLTVTSAQKNPTAFYLCAGSRVPPYSNQPQHFGDGTRLSIL.

V gene TRBV20-1 combines with J gene TRBJ2-5; D is possibly TRBD2 (6 bases). This CDR3 contains 15 residues. Trimming took 4 bases from V and 2 from J, leaving 17 bases between them. Germline V gene data show CDR1 as DFQATT and CDR2 as SNEGSKA (reference sequence). CDR3 residues: CSAIMWGLGQETQYF. Here the CDR3 DNA reads TGCAGTGCTATAATGTGGGGACTCGGGCAAGAGACCCAGTACTTC.

This chain links TRBV27 with TRBJ2-7; possibly TRBD1 or TRBD2 for D (5 bases each). The V gene lost 6 bases and the J gene lost 2 bases, with 17 bases spanning the gap. The CDR3 sequence is 15 residues long. Germline V CDR1 and CDR2: MNHEY, SMNVEV (reference sequence). The CDR3 reads CASRYAGAPTYEQYF. For the CDR3, the DNA is TGTGCCAGCAGATATGCCGGGGCGCCGACCTACGAGCAGTACTTC.